The rows below give T cell receptor beta chains drawn from one sample of a study of identical twins. One entry per CDR3 protein, called by TCRdb with MiXCR from the 5' RACE reads. The data hold 250,000 to 350,000 distinct CDR3 sequences, with 9.5% observed a single time. The sample was also linked to a second study, of yellow fever vaccine responses in identical twins.

The sequencing input was CD8+ T cells sorted from blood. The receptors come from a young woman in good health. Both conserved end residues are part of each CDR3. The order of the fields is CDR3 DNA, CDR3 protein, J gene, clone size, V gene, D gene. A D gene is named only where the DNA matches it firmly. Expanded clones get a size class; other rows say once, few or many, or leave the size out.

DNA: TGTGCCAGCAGCGACAGGTACAATGAGCAGTTCTTC
CDR3: CASSDRYNEQFF
J: TRBJ2-1
size: many
V: TRBV14
D: .

DNA: TGTGCCAGCAGTTTCCCCGGGGTCAACGTCCTGACTTTC
CDR3: CASSFPGVNVLTF
J: TRBJ2-6
size: .
V: TRBV27
D: .

DNA: TGTGCCAGCAGCCGTGGGGAGGAGCTGTTTTTT
CDR3: CASSRGEELFF
J: TRBJ2-2
size: few
V: TRBV7-6
D: .

DNA: TGCGCCAGCAGCCCTTCCCGTGGGGAGGGCCACTACGAGCAGTACTTC
CDR3: CASSPSRGEGHYEQYF
J: TRBJ2-7
size: .
V: TRBV4-3
D: TRBD2

DNA: TGTGCCAGCAGTTCCCCTAGCGGGAGGGCCTCAGATACGCAGTATTTT
CDR3: CASSSPSGRASDTQYF
J: TRBJ2-3
size: many
V: TRBV28
D: TRBD2

DNA: TGCAGTGCCATACCAGGGGCCCTCTTTCTTTCCTACGAGCAGTACTTC
CDR3: CSAIPGALFLSYEQYF
J: TRBJ2-7
size: .
V: TRBV20-1
D: .

DNA: TGCAGTGCTAGGGGGACACAGAACACCGGGGAGCTGTTTTTT
CDR3: CSARGTQNTGELFF
J: TRBJ2-2
size: few
V: TRBV20-1
D: .

DNA: TGTGCCAGCAGCCCCCCGGGACTAGCGGGAACCGGGGAGCTGTTTTTT
CDR3: CASSPPGLAGTGELFF
J: TRBJ2-2
size: .
V: TRBV3-1
D: TRBD2

DNA: TGCAGTGCTAGAGATCTCGAGGACAGGGATTTTTGGGGGCAGTACTTC
CDR3: CSARDLEDRDFWGQYF
J: TRBJ2-7
size: .
V: TRBV20-1
D: TRBD1

DNA: TGTGCCATCGGGGGGGAAAATGAGCAGTTCTTC
CDR3: CAIGGENEQFF
J: TRBJ2-1
size: few
V: TRBV10-3
D: TRBD2

DNA: TGCGCCAGCAGCTTGGGCCCCCCGGATCTCTCCTACGAGCAGTACTTC
CDR3: CASSLGPPDLSYEQYF
J: TRBJ2-7
size: few
V: TRBV5-1
D: .

DNA: TGTGCCAGCAGCCCAGGGGCCTGGGGCACAGATACGCAGTATTTT
CDR3: CASSPGAWGTDTQYF
J: TRBJ2-3
size: many
V: TRBV12-3/TRBV12-4
D: .

DNA: TGTGCCAGCAGCTTAGCCGGGACAGGTGATAATTCACCCCTCCACTTT
CDR3: CASSLAGTGDNSPLHF
J: TRBJ1-6
size: many
V: TRBV7-9
D: TRBD1

DNA: TGTGCCAGCACGGGCCCGGGACAGGCCTACGAGCAGTACTTC
CDR3: CASTGPGQAYEQYF
J: TRBJ2-7
size: .
V: TRBV2
D: TRBD1

DNA: TGTGCCAGCAGCTTAGATTGGGGCCCTAGCTCCTACGAGCAGTACTTC
CDR3: CASSLDWGPSSYEQYF
J: TRBJ2-7
size: few
V: TRBV7-9
D: .

DNA: TGCGCCAGCAGATTGGGACTAGCGGGTAGCTCCTACAATGAGCAGTTCTTC
CDR3: CASRLGLAGSSYNEQFF
J: TRBJ2-1
size: .
V: TRBV5-1
D: TRBD2

DNA: TGTGCCAGCGCCCGAGGGGGCAATGAGCAGTTCTTC
CDR3: CASARGGNEQFF
J: TRBJ2-1
size: .
V: TRBV2
D: .

DNA: TGTGCCAGCAGCTTAGGGGAGAGACACTTTTTGGGGGCCAACGTCCTGACTTTC
CDR3: CASSLGERHFLGANVLTF
J: TRBJ2-6
size: few
V: TRBV11-1
D: .

DNA: TGTGCCAGCACCCAGGGACAGGCGGACATATTAGGAGACACCATATATTTT
CDR3: CASTQGQADILGDTIYF
J: TRBJ1-3
size: .
V: TRBV27
D: TRBD1

DNA: TGTGCCAGCAGTCCCATCGCATATGGCTACACCTTC
CDR3: CASSPIAYGYTF
J: TRBJ1-2
size: many
V: TRBV12-3/TRBV12-4
D: .

DNA: TGTGCCAGCAGTGAAGACGGCGGTTCCTACAATGAGCAGTTCTTC
CDR3: CASSEDGGSYNEQFF
J: TRBJ2-1
size: .
V: TRBV2
D: .

DNA: TGTGCCAGCAGCTCGGAATGGGACACTGAAGCTTTCTTT
CDR3: CASSSEWDTEAFF
J: TRBJ1-1
size: many
V: TRBV7-2
D: .

DNA: TGCAGCGTTGGACTAGCATCTACCCAGTACTTC
CDR3: CSVGLASTQYF
J: TRBJ2-5
size: many
V: TRBV29-1
D: TRBD2

DNA: TGCGCCAGCAGCCGATCTAGGGGTAATAGGTCACAGTATTTT
CDR3: CASSRSRGNRSQYF
J: TRBJ2-3
size: many
V: TRBV4-1
D: .

DNA: TGTGCCAGTTCCATGGTCCACAATGAGCAGTTCTTC
CDR3: CASSMVHNEQFF
J: TRBJ2-1
size: few
V: TRBV12-3/TRBV12-4
D: .

DNA: TGTGCCATCAGTGAAGAAAAGGGGGTCCTTGAAGCTTTCTTT
CDR3: CAISEEKGVLEAFF
J: TRBJ1-1
size: many
V: TRBV10-3
D: .

DNA: TGTGCCAGCAGCTGGCCGGAGACTGAAGCTTTCTTT
CDR3: CASSWPETEAFF
J: TRBJ1-1
size: many
V: TRBV7-9
D: .

DNA: TGTGCCAGCAGCCTAGGGGGTGAAGCAGATACGCAGTATTTT
CDR3: CASSLGGEADTQYF
J: TRBJ2-3
size: many
V: TRBV5-6
D: .

DNA: TGTGCCAGCAGCTGGGTGACAGGCGGTGAGCAGTTCTTC
CDR3: CASSWVTGGEQFF
J: TRBJ2-1
size: .
V: TRBV11-2
D: .

DNA: TGTGCCAGCAGCGTAGCGGGGGATGCATCCTACGAGCAGTACTTC
CDR3: CASSVAGDASYEQYF
J: TRBJ2-7
size: many
V: TRBV9
D: .

DNA: TGTGCCAGCAGCCTCCGGGACAGGGAGAATCAGCCCCAGCATTTT
CDR3: CASSLRDRENQPQHF
J: TRBJ1-5
size: many
V: TRBV6-1
D: TRBD1

DNA: TGTGCCAACAGTGATGAGGTTGGGGAGACCCAGTACTTC
CDR3: CANSDEVGETQYF
J: TRBJ2-5
size: many
V: TRBV2
D: .

DNA: TGTGCCAGCAGTGCAGCGGGGGGAGATTACAATGAGCAGTTCTTC
CDR3: CASSAAGGDYNEQFF
J: TRBJ2-1
size: .
V: TRBV6-4
D: TRBD2

DNA: TGTGCCATCAGTGGCACCAGCTCTGGGGCCAACGTCCTGACTTTC
CDR3: CAISGTSSGANVLTF
J: TRBJ2-6
size: few
V: TRBV10-3
D: .

DNA: TGCAGCGTTGAAGTCTGGCAGGCGTACAATGAGCAGTTCTTC
CDR3: CSVEVWQAYNEQFF
J: TRBJ2-1
size: many
V: TRBV29-1
D: .

DNA: TGTGCCAGCAGCTTACAACCGGGACAGGGTACAGATACGCAGTATTTT
CDR3: CASSLQPGQGTDTQYF
J: TRBJ2-3
size: few
V: TRBV7-9
D: TRBD1

DNA: TGCAGCGCACGACAGTGGAGCTCCTACGAGCAGTACTTC
CDR3: CSARQWSSYEQYF
J: TRBJ2-7
size: .
V: TRBV29-1
D: .

DNA: TGTGCCACCAGTGATTTGGCCGGTGAGCAGTTCTTC
CDR3: CATSDLAGEQFF
J: TRBJ2-1
size: few
V: TRBV24-1
D: .

DNA: TGTGCCAGCAGCTCCGGGACGGGGGGAGACATTCAGTACTTC
CDR3: CASSSGTGGDIQYF
J: TRBJ2-4
size: many
V: TRBV7-9
D: TRBD2

DNA: TGTGCCAGCAGCTCCGACCCAACGATTACCGGGACTAGCGGGACCTACAATGAGCAGTTCTTC
CDR3: CASSSDPTITGTSGTYNEQFF
J: TRBJ2-1
size: few
V: TRBV11-1
D: TRBD2

DNA: TGCAGTGCTAGAGATCAGGGGGCGTGGACTGAAGCTTTCTTT
CDR3: CSARDQGAWTEAFF
J: TRBJ1-1
size: few
V: TRBV20-1
D: TRBD1

DNA: TGTGCCATCAGTGATGGCACTCCCAATGAGCAGTTCTTC
CDR3: CAISDGTPNEQFF
J: TRBJ2-1
size: .
V: TRBV10-3
D: .

DNA: TGTGCCAGCAGCTCCCCGGGGGACAGGGGGGGGACTTATGGCTACACCTTC
CDR3: CASSSPGDRGGTYGYTF
J: TRBJ1-2
size: many
V: TRBV7-2
D: TRBD1

DNA: TGTGCCAGCTGTAACAGAAGCTCCTACAATGAGCAGTTCTTC
CDR3: CASCNRSSYNEQFF
J: TRBJ2-1
size: few
V: TRBV12-3/TRBV12-4
D: .

DNA: TGCAGTGCTAGAACCGCGAGCTCCTACGAGCAGTACTTC
CDR3: CSARTASSYEQYF
J: TRBJ2-7
size: many
V: TRBV20-1
D: .